This T cell receptor beta chain comes out of a study of cytomegalovirus exposure and HLA in healthy donors. Generated by immunoSEQ multiplex PCR, the TCRdb table keeps only in-frame clones and is missing some. The sample yields roughly 200,000 clones, roughly 80% seen once. This clone was observed a single time. The ends lost 5 bases at V and 7 bases at J; junction bases unmatched: 7. CDR1 is SGHNT and CDR2 is YYREEE in the germline V gene (reference sequence). The CDR3 is made up of 15 amino acids. This TCR was sampled from a woman aged 18-29 years in good health and CMV-seropositive. Sequencing was performed on PBMCs. This rearrangement joins TRBV5-4 to TRBJ2-2; 11 bases fit TRBD2. CDR3 residues: CASRLAGGPIGELFF. In DNA, the CDR3 is TGTGCCAGCAGATTAGCGGGGGGGCCAATCGGGGAGCTGTTTTTT.